The present T cell receptor (beta chain) was sequenced within a study of blood T cell repertoires in COVID-19. Study information: The United States, Italy and Spain were the sources of the acute and convalescent COVID-19 samples. Sample material is recorded as cDNA or gDNA derived from T cells, B-cell-depleted T cells, or PBMCs.

Two negative PCRs, clearance, or symptom resolution characterized the recovered Cohort 3 donors. CDR1 and CDR2 (germline): LNHDA, SQIVND (reference sequence). The CDR3 sequence is 15 residues long. V lost 5 bases, J lost 7 bases, and 20 bases lay in between. As processed by the authors: For nucleated cells, counts were estimated from reference gene primer amplification. Only in-frame clones appear in the TCRdb table, and some are missing; sequencing was by immunoSEQ multiplex PCR. The V and J calls and clone size are taken from that table; D and trimming were inferred from the DNA. The profile covers roughly 330,000 clones, with about 85% appearing a single time and around 5.9% taken by the ten largest.

The receptor was isolated from a woman in her twenties or thirties who had recovered from COVID-19. V is TRBV19 and J is TRBJ1-2, with D possibly TRBD1 on 5 matching bases. The sequenced material came from PBMCs or T cells enriched from blood (not recorded which). The chain's CDR3 is CASSPTSGDQFGYTF. The CDR3 nucleotides are TGTGCCAGTAGTCCTACATCGGGGGACCAGTTTGGCTACACCTTC.